These 21 T cell receptor beta chains came from one sample sequenced in a study of sequential checkpoint blockade in melanoma. The treatment here: randomized to nivolumab then ipilimumab (arm A) or the reverse (arm B). The table came from immunoSEQ multiplex PCR; TCRdb's copy has only in-frame clones and leaves some out. The data hold 35,000 to 40,000 clones, with roughly 32% observed a single time. This material consisted of tumor tissue (inferred from file names), taken from a patient given nivolumab and ipilimumab in sequence. All receptors derive from a human donor with melanoma.

The chain couples TRBV30 to TRBJ2-1; TRBD1 is a possible D gene (6 bases). This CDR3 has 15 residues. Germline values: CDR1 GTSNPN, CDR2 SVGIG (reference sequence). V lost 5 bases and J 9 bases, leaving 23 bases between the germline ends. CDR3 in DNA: TGTGCCTGGGAACCGGGACAAGGGATGTTCGCTGAGCAGTTCTTC. Translation gives CAWEPGQGMFAEQFF.

The chain employs TRBV19 and TRBJ2-5; tentatively, D is TRBD2 (5 bases). The CDR3 consists of 15 residues. Trimming removed 8 bases from V and 7 bases from J, with 23 bases in between. Germline CDR1 reads LNHDA; CDR2 reads SQIVND (reference sequence). CDR3: CASSPLLGGEGTQYF. CDR3 nucleotide sequence: TGTGCCAGTTCTCCCCTGCTAGGAGGTGAAGGGACCCAGTACTTC.

This clone was counted ten times or more. The chain carries TRBV11-3 and TRBJ2-3; 12 bases line up with TRBD2. The germline gives CDR1 SGHNT, CDR2 YENEEA. CDR3 length equals 16 residues. V lost 5 bases, J lost 0 bases, and 3 bases stayed unmatched. This CDR3 reads CASSRTSGASTDTQYF. The CDR3 region has the DNA TGTGCCAGCAGCCGGACTAGCGGGGCAAGCACAGATACGCAGTATTTT.

This sequence joins TRBV29-1 and TRBJ2-7, with 7 bases matching TRBD2. Per the germline V gene, CDR1 is SQVTM and CDR2 is ANQGSEA. Losses at the gene ends were 6 bases for V and 3 bases for J; bases not matched to a gene: 5. This CDR3 region has 12 residues. The DNA of the CDR3 is TGCAGCGTGCGGACGGGGGGCTACGAGCAGTACTTC. Amino acid sequence: CSVRTGGYEQYF.

This clone has more than one count but fewer than ten. This chain uses TRBV6-8 with TRBJ1-1; D may be TRBD1 (5 bases). Trimming cost V 0 bases and J 1 base, with 6 bases left between them. Germline V lookup: CDR1 MNHGY, CDR2 SAAAGT. The CDR3 has 14 amino acids. Here the CDR3 DNA reads TGTGCCAGCAGTTACTCGGGACGGAACACTGAAGCTTTCTTT. Encoded protein: CASSYSGRNTEAFF.

J is TRBJ2-1 and V is TRBV5-1; TRBD2 matches 7 bases. The junction had 11 bases not matched to a gene; V was cut back by 0 bases and J by 5 bases. Per germline, CDR1 SGHRS and CDR2 YFSETQ. The CDR3 length is 17 residues. The chain's CDR3 is CASSLGWGSGRDNEQFF. CDR3 DNA sequence: TGCGCCAGCAGCTTGGGTTGGGGTAGCGGGCGGGACAATGAGCAGTTCTTC.

This clone showed up just a few times. The rearrangement joins TRBV7-6 to TRBJ2-3, with 7 bases that match TRBD1. Germline V CDR1 and CDR2: SGHVS, FNYEAQ. CDR3 length equals 15 residues. Germline trimming cut 5 bases from V and 4 bases from J; bases unmatched to any gene: 9. CDR3 loop: CASSLRQGRADTQYF. For the CDR3, the DNA is TGTGCCAGCAGCCTACGACAGGGAAGGGCAGATACGCAGTATTTT.

The J gene is TRBJ1-1, the V gene TRBV6-8; 7 bases fit TRBD1. The germline V gene encodes CDR1 MNHGY and CDR2 SAAAGT. The CDR3 is 16 amino acids. Trimming cost V 5 bases and J 1 base; bases outside gene matches: 10. CDR3 loop: CASSALTTGPNTEAFF. The CDR3 coding sequence is TGTGCCAGCAGTGCCTTGACGACAGGGCCGAACACTGAAGCTTTCTTT.

The chain uses TRBV6-8 and TRBJ2-1, with 9 bases aligning to TRBD2. V dropped 8 bases and J dropped 7; count of bases not matched to a gene: 12. Per the germline V gene, CDR1 is MNHGY and CDR2 is SAAAGT. The CDR3 loop spans 15 amino acids. The CDR3 coding sequence is TGTGCCAGCGGAAAAGGAGTAGCGGGGGTGAATGAGCAGTTCTTC. Protein product: CASGKGVAGVNEQFF.

This sequence joins TRBV28 and TRBJ1-1, with TRBD1 matching 7 bases. V gave up 1 base and J gave up 5 bases; unmatched junction bases: 10. Germline V gene sequence: CDR1 MDHEN, CDR2 SYDVKM. The CDR3 runs to 16 residues. The CDR3 spells CASSLLGTALETEAFF. In DNA form, the CDR3 reads TGTGCCAGCAGTTTATTAGGGACAGCCCTTGAGACTGAAGCTTTCTTT.

This clone has a count of ten or more. The CDR3 loop is CASSFTGTRLYEQYF. DNA for the CDR3: TGTGCCAGCAGCTTCACCGGGACAAGACTATACGAGCAGTACTTC. The V gene is TRBV11-3, the J gene TRBJ2-7, with D perhaps matching TRBD1 (6 bases). Germline lookup yields CDR1 SGHNT and CDR2 YENEEA. V lost 3 bases, J lost 4 bases, and 16 bases lay in between. This CDR3 is 15 amino acids long.

This clone appeared a few times. J is TRBJ1-1 and V is TRBV6-8; possible D gene TRBD1, 6 bases. Germline V gives CDR1 MNHGY, CDR2 SAAAGT. This CDR3 is built from 15 residues. Trimming took 2 bases from V and 5 from J, leaving 15 bases between them. DNA for the CDR3: TGTGCCAGCAGTTACCCCCGCGGGGGGCGAACTGAAGCTTTCTTT. Translation: CASSYPRGGRTEAFF.

The V call is TRBV30, the J call TRBJ1-2; D is uncertain. Germline V gene sequence: CDR1 GTSNPN, CDR2 SVGIG (reference sequence). V dropped 4 bases and J dropped 8 bases, with 20 bases sitting between them. This CDR3 is 14 amino acids long. In nucleotides, the CDR3 is TGTGCCTGGATTGCCGAGCCCTCCAATCGGGGCTACACCTTC. Amino acids: CAWIAEPSNRGYTF.

This clone has a count of ten or more. The chain has TRBV11-3 and TRBJ2-7; 8 positions agree with TRBD1. CDR1 is SGHNT, CDR2 YENEEA, per germline. The CDR3 length is 14 residues. J lost 2 bases, V lost 5 bases, and 5 bases had no gene match. The CDR3 is CASSQGQGTYEQYF. CDR3 bases: TGTGCCAGCAGCCAAGGACAGGGAACCTACGAGCAGTACTTC.

The chain links TRBV11-3 to TRBJ2-2; D is undetermined. The germline V gene has CDR1 SGHNT and CDR2 YENEEA. The CDR3 is 15 residues long. The V end lost 3 bases, the J end lost 4 bases, and 12 bases lay between the germline ends. This chain's CDR3 is CASSLAQSFTGELFF. CDR3 bases: TGTGCCAGCAGCTTGGCACAGAGCTTCACCGGGGAGCTGTTTTTT.

The sample holds many counts of this clone. CDR3 protein: CASSVGALAGVVYNEQFF. CDR3 DNA: TGTGCCAGCAGCGTAGGGGCTCTAGCGGGAGTGGTCTACAATGAGCAGTTCTTC. The chain uses TRBV9 and TRBJ2-1, with TRBD2 matching over 10 bases. V shed 0 bases, J shed 3 bases, and the junction held 9 bases outside the gene matches. Germline CDR1 and CDR2: SGDLS and YYNGEE. The length of the CDR3 is 18 residues.

This clone was seen more than once but under ten times. The rearrangement joins TRBV11-3 to TRBJ2-7; TRBD2 agrees at 9 bases. Germline V gene sequence: CDR1 SGHNT, CDR2 YENEEA. The CDR3 totals 14 residues. After removal of 5 bases from V and 2 bases from J, the junction contained 4 bases not matched to a gene. The CDR3 sequence is CASSLTSGPYEQYF. The CDR3 DNA reads TGTGCCAGCAGCCTGACTAGCGGACCCTACGAGCAGTACTTC.

The chain couples TRBV11-3 to TRBJ2-3, with D possibly being TRBD2 (7 bases). V lost 0 bases and J lost 2, with 18 bases in between. This CDR3 comprises 18 residues. Germline V gene sequence: CDR1 SGHNT, CDR2 YENEEA. The CDR3 nucleotides read TGTGCCAGCAGCTTAGATGGGGGGGCCCCCCTCCTCACAGATACGCAGTATTTT. Protein sequence: CASSLDGGAPLLTDTQYF.

Only a few counts were recorded for this clone. V gene TRBV11-3 combines with J gene TRBJ2-7, with 9 bases lining up with TRBD1. The CDR3 covers 15 residues. V shed 5 bases, J shed 1 base, and the junction held 6 bases outside the gene matches. Germline V gives CDR1 SGHNT, CDR2 YENEEA. In DNA, the CDR3 is TGTGCCAGCAGCCCGGGGACAGGGACTTCCTACGAGCAGTACTTC. Residues: CASSPGTGTSYEQYF. The whole variable domain, remainder taken from reference TRBV11-3 and TRBJ2-7, is EAGVVQSPRYKIIEKKQPVAFWCNPISGHNTLYWYLQNLGQGPELLIRYENEEAVDDSQLPKDRFSAERLKGVDSTLKIQPAELGDSAVYLCASSPGTGTSYEQYFGPGTRLTVT.

This clone was counted ten times or more. This rearrangement joins TRBV11-3 to TRBJ2-7, with TRBD1 identical over 11 bases. CDR3 length equals 15 residues. The germline gives CDR1 SGHNT, CDR2 YENEEA. V trimming: 3 bases; J trimming: 6 bases; junction bases outside the gene matches: 7. The CDR3 coding sequence is TGTGCCAGCAGCTTGGGGCCCGGGACAGGGGGCGAGCAGTACTTC. This codes for CASSLGPGTGGEQYF. The complete variable domain, with remaining parts taken from reference TRBV11-3 and TRBJ2-7, reads EAGVVQSPRYKIIEKKQPVAFWCNPISGHNTLYWYLQNLGQGPELLIRYENEEAVDDSQLPKDRFSAERLKGVDSTLKIQPAELGDSAVYLCASSLGPGTGGEQYFGPGTRLTVT.

The V gene is TRBV25-1, the J gene TRBJ1-4, with 7 bases aligning to TRBD1. J was trimmed by 7 bases and V by 4 bases; bases with no gene match: 3. Germline V gene lookup returns CDR1 MGHDK and CDR2 SYGVNS. CDR3 length equals 13 residues. The CDR3 coding sequence is TGTGCCAGCAGTGCAGGGGGAGGTGAAAAACTGTTTTTT. Translation gives CASSAGGGEKLFF.